These T cell receptor beta chains were read from a single sample in a study of T cell changes during pregnancy in multiple sclerosis. The repertoire was sequenced with immunoSEQ multiplex PCR; TCRdb's copy has only in-frame clones and lacks some. The sample records about 44,000 clones, roughly 96% being singletons. The sequences come from peripheral blood, collected in the second trimester of pregnancy. The receptors shown here come from a female donor with multiple sclerosis, enrolled in a pregnancy study. Each CDR3 is given with its conserved first and last residue. A D gene is named only where the DNA matches it firmly. A row's size may be missing; if present it is once, few, many or a size class.

J gene | D gene | V gene | clone size | CDR3 protein | CDR3 DNA
TRBJ2-3 | TRBD2 | TRBV4-1 | NA | CASSQGLAGGSDTQYF | TGCGCCAGCAGCCAAGGACTAGCGGGGGGGTCAGATACGCAGTATTTT
TRBJ1-1 | NA | TRBV5-1 | NA | CASSFNRVSDEAFF | TGCGCCAGCAGCTTTAACAGGGTTTCTGATGAAGCTTTCTTT
TRBJ1-2 | NA | TRBV12-5 | NA | CASGLVGTSYTF | TGTGCTAGTGGTTTGGTCGGTACCAGCTACACCTTC
TRBJ2-7 | TRBD2 | TRBV5-4 | NA | CASSISGGASYEQYF | TGTGCCAGCAGCATTAGCGGGGGGGCCTCCTACGAGCAGTACTTC
TRBJ2-3 | NA | TRBV6-1 | NA | CASRIASSRKYF | TGTGCCAGCAGGATTGCTAGCTCTAGGAAGTATTTT
TRBJ1-5 | NA | TRBV7-9 | NA | CASSLTGGNQPQHF | TGTGCCAGCAGCTTAACAGGAGGCAATCAGCCCCAGCATTTT
TRBJ2-7 | TRBD1 | TRBV5-1 | NA | CASSDGQGGYEQYF | TGCGCCAGCAGCGACGGACAGGGGGGATACGAGCAGTACTTC
TRBJ2-5 | TRBD2 | TRBV27 | NA | CASSMTSGRQQYF | TGTGCCAGCAGTATGACTAGCGGGAGACAGCAGTACTTC
TRBJ2-5 | NA | TRBV5-6 | once | CASSLGGRETQYF | TGTGCCAGCAGCTTGGGGGGGCGAGAGACCCAGTACTTC
TRBJ2-3 | NA | TRBV5-1 | NA | CASSFQGFEDTQYF | TGCGCCAGCAGCTTTCAGGGGTTTGAAGATACGCAGTATTTT
TRBJ1-2 | NA | TRBV6-1 | NA | CASREESIYGYTF | TGTGCCAGCAGGGAAGAAAGCATCTATGGCTACACCTTC
TRBJ1-6 | NA | TRBV9 | NA | CASSVSSEASYNSPLHF | TGTGCCAGCAGCGTATCATCGGAGGCCTCCTATAATTCACCCCTCCACTTT
TRBJ2-7 | NA | TRBV2 | NA | CASSSRLASGSYEQYF | TGTGCCAGCAGTTCCAGATTAGCGTCGGGGTCCTACGAGCAGTACTTC
TRBJ2-1 | NA | TRBV7-9 | NA | CASSSIGGSKGEQFF | TGTGCCAGCAGCTCCATCGGGGGATCAAAGGGTGAGCAGTTCTTC
TRBJ2-2 | TRBD2 | TRBV2 | NA | CASSGLAGNTGELFF | TGTGCCAGCAGTGGGCTAGCGGGGAACACCGGGGAGCTGTTTTTT
TRBJ2-7 | NA | TRBV10-3 | NA | CVISELPDYASYEQYF | TGTGTCATCAGTGAGTTGCCAGACTACGCCTCCTACGAGCAGTACTTC
TRBJ1-2 | NA | TRBV7-9 | few | CASSRLGQAYGYTF | TGTGCCAGCAGCCGGCTGGGGCAGGCCTATGGCTACACCTTC
TRBJ2-1 | NA | TRBV28 | NA | CASSQYQGEAKYNEQFF | TGTGCCAGCAGCCAGTATCAGGGGGAGGCGAAATACAATGAGCAGTTCTTC
TRBJ2-3 | NA | TRBV4-1 | NA | CASSQDGGTDTQYF | TGCGCCAGCAGCCAAGATGGCGGAACAGATACGCAGTATTTT
TRBJ2-1 | TRBD1 | TRBV25-1 | NA | CASSEYTGGGYNEQFF | TGTGCCAGCAGTGAATACACAGGGGGTGGATACAATGAGCAGTTCTTC
TRBJ2-2 | NA | TRBV10-3 | NA | CAIRGDKNTGELFF | TGTGCCATCAGGGGGGACAAGAACACCGGGGAGCTGTTTTTT
TRBJ2-7 | TRBD1 | TRBV13 | few | CASSRNRGEQYF | TGTGCCAGCAGCCGTAACAGGGGCGAGCAGTACTTC
TRBJ1-5 | NA | TRBV18 | NA | CASSPPAEGWLKPQHF | TGTGCCAGCTCACCCCCCGCCGAGGGATGGTTGAAGCCCCAGCATTTT
TRBJ1-5 | NA | TRBV19 | NA | CASSIGGSGFSNQPQHF | TGTGCCAGTAGTATAGGGGGCAGTGGTTTTAGCAATCAGCCCCAGCATTTT